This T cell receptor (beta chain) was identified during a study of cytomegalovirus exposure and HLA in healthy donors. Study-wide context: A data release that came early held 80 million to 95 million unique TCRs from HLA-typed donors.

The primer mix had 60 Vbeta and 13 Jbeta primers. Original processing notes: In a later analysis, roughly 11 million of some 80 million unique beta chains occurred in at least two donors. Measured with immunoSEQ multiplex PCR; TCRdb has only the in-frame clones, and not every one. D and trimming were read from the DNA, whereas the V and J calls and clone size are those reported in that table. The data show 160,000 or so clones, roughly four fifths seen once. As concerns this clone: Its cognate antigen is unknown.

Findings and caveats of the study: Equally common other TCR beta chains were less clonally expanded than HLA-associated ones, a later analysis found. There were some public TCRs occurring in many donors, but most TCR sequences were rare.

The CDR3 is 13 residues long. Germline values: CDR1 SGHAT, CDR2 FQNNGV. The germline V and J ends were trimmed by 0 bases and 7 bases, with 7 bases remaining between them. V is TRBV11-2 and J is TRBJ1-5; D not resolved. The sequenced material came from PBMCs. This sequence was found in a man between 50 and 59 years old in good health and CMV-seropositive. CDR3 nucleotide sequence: TGTGCCAGCAGCTTAGATATACAGCAGCCCCAGCATTTT. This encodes CASSLDIQQPQHF. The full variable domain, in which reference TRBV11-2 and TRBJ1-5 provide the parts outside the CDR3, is EAGVAQSPRYKIIEKRQSVAFWCNPISGHATLYWYQQILGQGPKLLIQFQNNGVVDDSQLPKDRFSAERLKGVDSTLKIQPAKLEDSAVYLCASSLDIQQPQHFGDGTRLSIL.